A single sample is the source of the 22 T cell receptor beta chains below, sequenced in a study of T cells in Graves' hyperthyroidism and ophthalmopathy. The source material, RNA transcripts, was used to amplify TCR beta CDR3 regions. During a first-round RT-PCR of the TCR CDR3, the HTBI primer set was used. TCRdb independently ran MiXCR on the multiplex PCR reads; one entry per CDR3 protein. The profile shows 550,000 to 650,000 distinct CDR3 sequences, 14% of them singletons. Input material: blood. These receptors were collected from a woman aged 40-49 years with Graves' hyperthyroidism.

There are a few counts of this clonotype. This chain links TRBV2 with TRBJ1-5; no definite D call. Trimming shortened V by 6 bases and J by 4 bases, and 13 bases separated the two germline ends. Germline values: CDR1 SNHLY, CDR2 FYNNEI. The CDR3 spans 14 residues. The CDR3 nucleotides are TGTGCCAGCAGCGCGAACAGCGTGAATCAGCCCCAGCATTTT. Translated: CASSANSVNQPQHF.

This clonotype was counted only a few times. The chain joins TRBV7-2 to TRBJ1-5, with a weak D call TRBD1 (6 bases). The CDR3 is 18 amino acids. Per the germline V gene, CDR1 is SGHTA and CDR2 is FQGNSA. V gave up 4 bases and J gave up 0 bases, with 19 bases separating them. CDR3 region: CASSYAARGAYSNQPQHF. Here the CDR3 DNA reads TGTGCCAGCAGCTACGCGGCCAGGGGCGCTTATAGCAATCAGCCCCAGCATTTT.

This clonotype occurred a few times. The rearrangement joins TRBV9 to TRBJ1-3; D is unresolved. Trimming stripped 0 bases from V and 0 bases from J, with 7 bases between. Germline V gene lookup returns CDR1 SGDLS and CDR2 YYNGEE. The CDR3 loop spans 15 amino acids. The DNA for the CDR3 is TGTGCCAGCAGCGTAGAAAGTCTCTCTGGAAACACCATATATTTT. It yields the protein CASSVESLSGNTIYF.

DNA for the CDR3: TGTGCCAGTAGTATGGGGGGTGACCAGCCCCAGCATTTT. Its protein product is CASSMGGDQPQHF. The chain combines TRBV19 with TRBJ1-5; D perhaps matches TRBD1 (5 bases). Germline CDR1 is LNHDA and CDR2 is SQIVND (reference sequence). V lost 3 bases to trimming and J lost 7 bases, with 10 bases between them. The CDR3 is made up of 13 amino acids.

This chain joins TRBV29-1 and TRBJ2-1; possibly TRBD1 for D (5 bases). Looked up from germline, CDR1 is SQVTM and CDR2 is ANQGSEA. Deletions cut 2 bases from V and 2 bases from J, with 10 bases between. The CDR3 consists of 14 residues. CDR3 DNA sequence: TGCAGCGTTGAACAGGGCCTCGCCTACAATGAGCAGTTCTTC. This codes for CSVEQGLAYNEQFF.

The chain couples TRBV7-9 to TRBJ1-2; TRBD1 aligns across 8 bases. The CDR3 loop spans 11 amino acids. V was clipped by 10 bases and J by 8 bases; unmatched bases: 6. The germline V gene encodes CDR1 SEHNR and CDR2 FQNEAQ (reference sequence). The DNA for the CDR3 is TGTGCCACGGAACAGGGGGACGGCTACACCTTC. Translating gives CATEQGDGYTF.

This clonotype was recorded many times. V is TRBV5-1 and J is TRBJ2-2, with 10 positions matching TRBD2. This CDR3 is 16 amino acids long. From germline, CDR1 is SGHRS and CDR2 YFSETQ. Trimming cost V 0 bases and J 5 bases; bases outside gene matches: 4. DNA for the CDR3: TGCGCCAGCAGCTTGGATCTTAGCGGGAGGACCGGGGAGCTGTTTTTT. This gives the protein CASSLDLSGRTGELFF.

V is TRBV18 and J is TRBJ2-3; D is perhaps TRBD1 or TRBD2 (5 bases each). V gave up 1 base and J gave up 0 bases, with 11 bases separating them. Germline lookup yields CDR1 KGHSH and CDR2 LQKENI. The CDR3 length is 16 residues. The CDR3 bases are TGTGCCAGCTCACCACAGGGGAGCCCTAGCACAGATACGCAGTATTTT. Translating it yields CASSPQGSPSTDTQYF.

V is TRBV4-1 and J is TRBJ1-1; no clear D. The CDR3 totals 14 residues. V lost 0 bases to trimming and J lost 4 bases, with 9 bases between them. Germline-derived CDR1 and CDR2 are MGHRA and YSYEKL. The CDR3 DNA reads as TGCGCCAGCAGCCAAGATAGGTGGTTCACTGAAGCTTTCTTT. This translates into CASSQDRWFTEAFF.

This clonotype was recorded many times. The V call is TRBV12-3 or TRBV12-4, the J call TRBJ2-1, with 11 bases identical to TRBD1. This CDR3 comprises 15 residues. The V and J ends lost 5 bases and 10 bases, in that order; junction bases with no gene match: 10. The DNA of the CDR3 is TGTGCCAGCAGTCGCGGGGACAGGGGGGCCACCGAGCAGTTCTTC. Translated, it gives CASSRGDRGATEQFF.

There are many counts of this clonotype. The chain couples TRBV3-1 to TRBJ1-5; 9 nucleotides line up with TRBD1. V was clipped by 5 bases and J by 6 bases; unmatched bases: 5. Germline CDR1 is LGHDT and CDR2 is YNNKEL (reference sequence). This CDR3 region has 14 residues. The CDR3 DNA reads as TGTGCCAGCAGCAAGGACAGGGGTCGTCAGCCCCAGCATTTT. This gives the protein CASSKDRGRQPQHF.

Only a few counts were recorded for this clonotype. The chain recombines TRBV20-1 with TRBJ2-3; D is perhaps TRBD1 or TRBD2 (6 bases each). The CDR3 consists of 14 residues. V was trimmed by 2 bases and J by 2 bases, leaving 11 bases between them. Germline values: CDR1 DFQATT, CDR2 SNEGSKA (reference sequence). CDR3 sequence: CSARMGGLTDTQYF. The CDR3, as DNA: TGCAGTGCTAGAATGGGGGGCCTCACAGATACGCAGTATTTT.

This clonotype was counted only a few times. This chain joins TRBV25-1 and TRBJ2-7; TRBD2 is a possible D gene (5 bases). The germline V gene has CDR1 MGHDK and CDR2 SYGVNS. The CDR3 sequence is 16 residues long. Deletions cut 7 bases from V and 2 bases from J, with 21 bases between. CDR3 region: CASTPNSADRTYEQYF. The CDR3 coding sequence is TGTGCCAGCACGCCAAATAGCGCGGACCGAACCTACGAGCAGTACTTC.

This sequence joins TRBV5-1 and TRBJ1-6; the D is unclear. Trimming removed 6 bases at V and 7 bases at J, with 17 bases between. The germline CDR1 and CDR2 sequences are SGHRS and YFSETQ. This CDR3 region has 15 residues. CDR3 sequence reads: CASTHTVPGNSPLHF. Here the CDR3 DNA reads TGCGCCAGCACCCATACAGTTCCGGGGAATTCACCCCTCCACTTT.

About this clonotype: A much more abundant neighbour one base away suggests this may be a read error. The chain recombines TRBV6-2 or TRBV6-3 with TRBJ1-2; no firm D call. Between the trimmed V and J ends, which lost 4 bases and 4 bases, there was a span of 13 bases. The germline CDR1 and CDR2 sequences are MNHEY and SVGEGT. There are 14 residues in the CDR3. The CDR3 DNA reads as TGTGCCAGCAGTTTCCCAGACATCGGCTATGGCTACACCTTC. Its protein is CASSFPDIGYGYTF.

The sample holds many counts of this clonotype. For the CDR3, the DNA is TGTGCCAGATGGGACAGGGTAAAAAACATTCAGTACTTC. Amino acid sequence: CARWDRVKNIQYF. The chain employs TRBV2 and TRBJ2-4; TRBD1 aligns across 9 bases. The CDR3 contains 13 residues. Per germline, CDR1 SNHLY and CDR2 FYNNEI. J gave up 4 bases and V 9 bases, and 4 bases lay outside the gene matches.

The CDR3 nucleotides read TGCGCCAGCAGCTTGGAAGGGGCGACCTCCTACAATGAGCAGTTCTTC. Protein sequence: CASSLEGATSYNEQFF. The chain links TRBV5-1 to TRBJ2-1, with D possibly being TRBD1 (5 bases). CDR1 is SGHRS, CDR2 YFSETQ, per germline. This CDR3 region has 16 residues. Trimming left V 0 bases short and J 0 bases short, with 10 bases between.

The chain is built from TRBV29-1 and TRBJ2-7; TRBD2 might be the D (7 bases). Germline V gene lookup returns CDR1 SQVTM and CDR2 ANQGSEA. The germline V and J ends were trimmed by 7 bases and 0 bases, with 10 bases remaining between them. The CDR3 has 12 residues. The CDR3 sequence is CSGEGGSYEQYF. In DNA, the CDR3 is TGCAGCGGGGAGGGGGGCTCCTACGAGCAGTACTTC.

The chain recombines TRBV24-1 with TRBJ1-1; D unresolved. The length of the CDR3 is 12 residues. Germline CDR1 KGHDR, CDR2 SFDVKD. V shed 8 bases and J shed 7 bases, with 13 bases lying between them. The CDR3 sequence: CATKDEQSEAFF. The CDR3 DNA reads as TGTGCCACCAAGGACGAACAGAGTGAAGCTTTCTTT.

There are many counts of this clonotype. The V and J genes are TRBV11-2 and TRBJ2-7; D not certain. The CDR3 spans 14 residues. Germline CDR1 reads SGHAT; CDR2 reads FQNNGV. The V end was cut by 1 base, the J end by 6 bases, with 13 bases between. CDR3: CASSLGPSAGEQYF. The CDR3 region has the DNA TGTGCCAGCAGCTTAGGCCCCTCTGCCGGCGAGCAGTACTTC. The full variable domain, with the rest looked up from reference TRBV11-2 and TRBJ2-7, is EAGVAQSPRYKIIEKRQSVAFWCNPISGHATLYWYQQILGQGPKLLIQFQNNGVVDDSQLPKDRFSAERLKGVDSTLKIQPAKLEDSAVYLCASSLGPSAGEQYFGPGTRLTVT.

This clonotype was seen at least ten times. The chain couples TRBV6-1 to TRBJ2-7, with TRBD1 matching 7 bases. CDR3 size: 15 residues. Losses at the gene ends were 6 bases for V and 2 bases for J; bases not matched to a gene: 10. In germline, CDR1 is MNHNS, CDR2 SASEGT. CDR3 sequence: CASRSQGDGAYEQYF. In nucleotides, the CDR3 is TGTGCCAGCAGGAGTCAGGGGGACGGAGCCTACGAGCAGTACTTC.

In its sample, this clonotype was seen many times. The chain employs TRBV20-1 and TRBJ2-5, with D perhaps TRBD1 or TRBD2 (5 bases each). The V and J ends lost 3 bases and 0 bases respectively, with 11 bases between them. Germline-derived CDR1 and CDR2 are DFQATT and SNEGSKA (reference sequence). The CDR3 spans 14 residues. CDR3 in amino acids: CSARPGAYQETQYF. As DNA, the CDR3 is TGCAGTGCTAGGCCCGGGGCGTACCAAGAGACCCAGTACTTC.